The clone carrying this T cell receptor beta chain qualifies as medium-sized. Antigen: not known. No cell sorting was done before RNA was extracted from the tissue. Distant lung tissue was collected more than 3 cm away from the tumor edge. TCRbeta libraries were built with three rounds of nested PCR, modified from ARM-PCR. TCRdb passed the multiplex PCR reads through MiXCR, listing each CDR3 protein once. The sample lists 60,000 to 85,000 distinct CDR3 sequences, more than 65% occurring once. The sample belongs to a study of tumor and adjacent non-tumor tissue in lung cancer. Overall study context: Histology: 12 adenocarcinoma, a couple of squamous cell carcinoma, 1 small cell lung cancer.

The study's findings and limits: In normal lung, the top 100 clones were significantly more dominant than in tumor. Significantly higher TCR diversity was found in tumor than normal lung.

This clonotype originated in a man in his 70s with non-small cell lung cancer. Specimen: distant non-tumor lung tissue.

The CDR3 loop reads CAISITGEGDQPQHF. CDR3 in DNA: TGTGCCATCAGTATAACAGGGGAAGGGGATCAGCCCCAGCATTTT. The chain carries TRBV10-3 and TRBJ1-5, with 7 bases that match TRBD1. The germline CDR1 and CDR2 sequences are ENHRY and SYGVKD. The J segment lost 5 bases and the V segment lost 5 bases, leaving 9 bases of the junction unmatched. The CDR3 runs 15 residues.